These T cell receptor beta chains were read from a single sample in a study of T cell changes during pregnancy in multiple sclerosis. Using immunoSEQ multiplex PCR, the repertoire was profiled, and TCRdb retains in-frame clones only, with some absent. The sample consists of some 57,000 clones, about nine tenths of them appearing once. Sequencing was performed on peripheral blood, taken in the first trimester of pregnancy. The receptor source for this set is a female donor in good health, enrolled as a control in a pregnancy study. The CDR3 runs from the conserved cysteine through the conserved F or W. The D gene is left open where the match is weak. A row's size may be missing; if present it is once, few, many or a size class.

clone size,D gene,J gene,V gene,CDR3 protein,CDR3 DNA
.,TRBD1,TRBJ2-1,TRBV7-2,CASSSTGVSYNEQFF,TGTGCCAGCAGCTCCACAGGGGTCTCCTACAATGAGCAGTTCTTC
.,TRBD1,TRBJ2-7,TRBV4-3,CASSQEDRTYEQYF,TGCGCCAGCAGCCAAGAGGACAGGACCTACGAGCAGTACTTC
.,TRBD1,TRBJ1-2,TRBV7-2,CASSSTGAITHGYTF,TGTGCCAGCAGCTCTACAGGGGCCATTACCCATGGCTACACCTTC
once,.,TRBJ2-1,TRBV6-4,CASSDGQGGDEQFF,TGTGCCAGCAGTGATGGACAGGGAGGGGATGAGCAGTTCTTC
.,.,TRBJ1-5,TRBV4-1,CASSQDSQLNQPQHF,TGCGCCAGCAGCCAAGATTCACAGCTAAATCAGCCCCAGCATTTT
.,TRBD1,TRBJ2-2,TRBV7-2,CASSRTGAGELFF,TGTGCCAGCAGCAGGACAGGGGCCGGGGAGCTGTTTTTT
.,.,TRBJ1-2,TRBV6-5,CASTEGHTINYGYTF,TGTGCCAGCACCGAAGGACACACTATCAACTATGGCTACACCTTC
.,TRBD2,TRBJ2-3,TRBV5-5,CASSFAAGGLADTQYF,TGTGCCAGCAGCTTTGCGGCGGGGGGGCTTGCAGATACGCAGTATTTT
.,TRBD2,TRBJ2-2,TRBV30,CAWRERGGTGELFF,TGTGCCTGGAGGGAGCGGGGAGGGACCGGGGAGCTGTTTTTT
.,TRBD1,TRBJ2-2,TRBV7-3,CASSLLPWTGNTGELFF,TGTGCCAGCAGCTTATTGCCCTGGACAGGGAACACCGGGGAGCTGTTTTTT
.,.,TRBJ1-6,TRBV7-3,CASSRSGGSPLHF,TGTGCCAGCAGCCGCTCGGGGGGGTCACCCCTCCACTTT
.,.,TRBJ1-2,TRBV7-2,CASSLAPGDYGYTF,TGTGCCAGCAGCTTAGCGCCAGGGGACTATGGCTACACCTTC
.,.,TRBJ2-1,TRBV7-9,CASSLRGSVYNEQFF,TGTGCCAGCAGCTTACGCGGGTCAGTCTACAATGAGCAGTTCTTC
.,.,TRBJ1-2,TRBV7-2,CASTREGYGYTF,TGTGCCAGCACCAGAGAGGGATATGGCTACACCTTC
.,.,TRBJ1-2,TRBV5-6,CASSLGQTGQSYGYTF,TGTGCCAGCAGCTTGGGACAAACCGGACAGAGCTATGGCTACACCTTC
.,TRBD2,TRBJ2-3,TRBV19,CASSRKPGLAGGAVPDTQYF,TGTGCCAGTAGTCGGAAGCCGGGACTAGCGGGGGGGGCTGTTCCGGATACGCAGTATTTT
.,.,TRBJ2-2,TRBV21-1,CASTYERGQGNTGELFF,TGTGCCAGCACCTACGAGAGGGGACAGGGGAACACCGGGGAGCTGTTTTTT
.,.,TRBJ1-1,TRBV18,CASSGANTGYGNTEAFF,TGTGCCAGCTCCGGGGCGAACACAGGGTACGGGAACACTGAAGCTTTCTTT
once,.,TRBJ1-5,TRBV5-6,CASSQRMGGRGQPQHF,TGTGCCAGCAGCCAGAGGATGGGGGGGCGAGGGCAGCCCCAGCATTTT
.,.,TRBJ1-2,TRBV5-6,CASSLNYGYTF,TGTGCCAGCAGCCTTAACTATGGCTACACCTTC
.,.,TRBJ1-2,TRBV2,CASSEEAGQGNGYTF,TGTGCCAGCAGTGAAGAGGCAGGGCAGGGGAATGGCTACACCTTC
.,.,TRBJ1-1,TRBV7-9,CASSPRRGNTEAFF,TGTGCCAGCAGCCCCCGTAGGGGGAACACTGAAGCTTTCTTT
.,.,TRBJ2-7,TRBV7-2,CASSLGVNEQYF,TGTGCCAGCAGCTTAGGAGTGAACGAGCAGTACTTC
.,TRBD2,TRBJ2-3,TRBV9,CASSVEGGGLTDTQYF,TGTGCCAGCAGCGTAGAGGGCGGGGGGCTAACAGATACGCAGTATTTT
.,.,TRBJ2-5,TRBV11-3,CASSTGLAETQYF,TGTGCCAGCAGCACCGGACTGGCGGAGACCCAGTACTTC
.,.,TRBJ1-1,TRBV4-1,CASSQDLANTEAFF,TGCGCCAGCAGCCAAGACTTAGCGAACACTGAAGCTTTCTTT
.,TRBD1,TRBJ2-7,TRBV5-1,CASSEEDRDLYEQYF,TGCGCCAGCAGCGAAGAAGACAGGGATCTCTACGAGCAGTACTTC
.,.,TRBJ1-3,TRBV10-3,CAISESRGLLGNTIYF,TGTGCCATCAGTGAGTCTAGAGGGCTTTTAGGAAACACCATATATTTT
.,TRBD1,TRBJ1-6,TRBV7-8,CASSLFGTVNSPLHF,TGTGCCAGCAGCTTATTTGGGACAGTCAATTCACCCCTCCACTTT
.,TRBD2,TRBJ2-2,TRBV5-4,CASSSVAGGPGRELFF,TGTGCCAGCAGCTCGGTGGCGGGGGGGCCAGGAAGGGAGCTGTTTTTT
.,TRBD1,TRBJ1-1,TRBV2,CASSTSRGTATEAFF,TGTGCCAGCAGTACCTCTCGGGGGACAGCTACTGAAGCTTTCTTT
.,TRBD1,TRBJ1-1,TRBV7-6,CASSTGGETEAFF,TGTGCCAGCAGCACAGGGGGCGAAACTGAAGCTTTCTTT
.,TRBD1,TRBJ1-5,TRBV6-1,CASRESGGGGQPQHF,TGTGCCAGCAGGGAATCGGGAGGGGGCGGACAGCCCCAGCATTTT
.,TRBD1,TRBJ2-7,TRBV19,CASSTLPGQGTYEQYF,TGTGCCAGTAGTACCCTACCGGGACAGGGGACCTACGAGCAGTACTTC
.,TRBD1,TRBJ1-2,TRBV30,CAWSVTGTANGYTF,TGTGCCTGGAGTGTAACCGGGACAGCAAATGGCTACACCTTC
once,TRBD1,TRBJ1-2,TRBV9,CASSPERTGGGGYTF,TGTGCCAGCAGCCCGGAGAGGACAGGGGGAGGTGGCTACACCTTC
once,.,TRBJ1-1,TRBV5-1,CASSPVTGATEAFF,TGCGCCAGCAGCCCCGTAACAGGAGCGACTGAAGCTTTCTTT
.,TRBD1,TRBJ1-1,TRBV7-9,CASSQTGGLNTEAFF,TGTGCCAGCAGCCAAACAGGGGGCTTAAACACTGAAGCTTTCTTT
.,.,TRBJ1-6,TRBV29-1,CSVRTGGTYSPLHF,TGCAGCGTTAGAACAGGAGGGACGTATTCACCCCTCCACTTT
.,.,TRBJ2-2,TRBV5-6,CASSLDRDYTGELFF,TGTGCCAGCAGCCTAGACAGGGACTACACCGGGGAGCTGTTTTTT
.,.,TRBJ1-6,TRBV18,CASSEYVAGPNSPLHF,TGTGCCAGCTCTGAATATGTGGCAGGTCCTAATTCACCCCTCCACTTT
.,TRBD1,TRBJ2-1,TRBV7-8,CASSAGQGAFNEQFF,TGTGCCAGCAGCGCCGGACAGGGGGCGTTCAATGAGCAGTTCTTC
.,.,TRBJ1-1,TRBV4-3,CASSQDDIESGVFF,TGCGCCAGCAGCCAAGATGACATTGAGAGCGGGGTTTTCTTT
.,TRBD1,TRBJ1-2,TRBV7-2,CASSIGTGENLYGYTF,TGTGCCAGCAGCATCGGGACAGGGGAAAATTTATATGGCTACACCTTC
.,.,TRBJ1-2,TRBV7-9,CASEAAGVLYGYTF,TGTGCCAGCGAGGCGGCAGGGGTCCTCTATGGCTACACCTTC
.,.,TRBJ2-7,TRBV5-1,CASSLGGRNSYEQYF,TGCGCCAGCAGCTTGGGAGGTCGAAACTCCTACGAGCAGTACTTC